The text below deals with one T cell receptor (beta chain). The method was immunoSEQ multiplex PCR; TCRdb's version includes in-frame clones alone and lacks a portion of them. The repertoire holds about 110,000 clones, with approximately 84% as singletons. The data originate from a study of blood T cell repertoires in COVID-19. Study-level information: The United States, Italy and Spain supplied acute and convalescent COVID-19 samples.

Germline CDR1 is SGHAT and CDR2 is FQNNGV. Trimming removed 4 bases at V and 8 bases at J, with 14 bases between. The CDR3 is 13 residues long. This chain connects TRBV11-2 to TRBJ1-1; no definite D call. This clonotype was sampled from a woman aged 55-70 years with acute or convalescent COVID-19. The sequencing sample was made of peripheral blood. The CDR3 DNA follows: TGTGCCAGCAGCTCCCAGCGCGGAGGGGAAGCTTTCTTT. Protein: CASSSQRGGEAFF.